This T cell receptor beta chain was observed in a study of T cells in Graves' hyperthyroidism and ophthalmopathy (dated by TCRdb to about 2019). Study-level background: Peripheral blood was sampled at the time of initial diagnosis, prior to any treatment. TCR V-J signatures able to tell the groups apart were searched for in a discovery cohort of some 100 patients, of whom 40 to 45 had Graves' ophthalmopathy and 55 to 60 had stable Graves' hyperthyroidism. An independent validation cohort of under 20 hyperthyroidism patients and about 15 patients who later progressed to ophthalmopathy tested prospective prediction of ophthalmopathy. The 100 discovery patients were randomly split 7:3 into training and test sets. In addition, the study compared T-cell repertoires in thyroid tissue and in blood from six Graves' hyperthyroidism patients. Following sampling, methimazole starting at 30 mg daily was given to hyperthyroidism patients, and high-dose intravenous methylprednisolone was given to ophthalmopathy patients. The paper describes TCR Vbeta CDR3 sequencing of roughly 130 peripheral blood samples, made up of under 50 ophthalmopathy patients, roughly 75 hyperthyroidism patients and 17 progressor patients. General findings and caveats noted by the study authors: In validation, the model predicted progression to ophthalmopathy a median of approximately 6.3 months before onset, with 65% to 71% sensitivity and nearly 75% specificity. Most expanded thyroid clonotypes (frequency above 0.001) were also found in blood, which suggests that blood repertoires may mirror thyroid immune responses. A 13 V-J signature model separated ophthalmopathy from stable hyperthyroidism, with roughly 88% sensitivity and roughly 81% specificity in cross-validation and 80%/75% in testing. No statistical method was used to set the sample size in advance, and investigators knew the group allocation.

TCR beta CDR3 regions were amplified from RNA transcripts. The first round of RT-PCR for the TCR CDR3 was performed with the HTBI primer set and the Qiagen OneStep RT-PCR kit. Libraries were constructed in a second round of multiplex PCR, after which size selection and purification were carried out. Libraries were sequenced paired-end with 100 bp reads on an Illumina HiSeq2000. The published analysis was carried out like this. SOAPnuke was used to process the raw data, removing reads that contained adapters or uncalled bases, had a mean Phred below 15, or lacked an exact match to the constant primer or identifier. High-quality paired reads were merged using COPE v1.2.5, and each unique nucleotide sequence was defined as a clonotype. MiTCR v1.1 was used to align clonotypes to the IMGT TRBV, TRBD and TRBJ reference segments. The analysis included only V-J combinations with a frequency above 0.0001, which together covered over 98% of the repertoires. A TCS score was defined as the ratio of F50 (clonal expansion) to E x V (chaos), with BLOSUM62-based TCRdist applied between CDR3 peptides within each V-J. Welch's t-statistics and random forest reduced some 510 V-J features to some 14, which were used in a naive Bayes classifier (R e1071). TCRdb's own reprocessing of the public reads used fastp at Q25 and MiXCR and kept productive beta chains. Every CDR3 protein is listed once, alongside the most common genes and DNA of its rows. TCRdb's processing, not the authors', yielded these V and J calls. The sample data list about 740,000 distinct CDR3 sequences, and 14% of these were observed just once. The ten largest clones add up to roughly 10% of the sample.

Stable Graves' hyperthyroidism was defined as no progression to ophthalmopathy during 18 months of follow-up. Hyperthyroidism patients were newly diagnosed, had a disease duration of under 2 months, and were aged 18 to 65 years. Patients with uncontrolled infections, other autoimmune diseases, pregnancy or lactation were excluded. Diagnoses were established on the basis of clinical symptoms, serum thyroxine and TRAb, thyroid ultrasound, and orbital computed tomography. Ficoll-Paque density gradient centrifugation was used to isolate PBMCs from around 10 ml of fresh peripheral blood. Trizol reagent was used to extract total RNA, and RNA quality was then checked on an Agilent 2100 Bioanalyzer. The CDR3 runs 18 amino acids, cysteine and phenylalanine included. The only DNA kept is the CDR3, 54 bases in frame from the first base. V is shortened by 4 bases, J by 1 base, and the region joining them spans 22 bases. CDR1 SEHNR and CDR2 FQNEAQ are derived from the germline V gene (reference sequence).

This clonotype was seen ten or more times. The antigen it recognizes is unknown. Base qualities are missing; no much larger clone stands one base away. The sequence links TRBV7-9 to TRBJ2-5; a tentative D match to TRBD1 spans 8 bases. The sequence came from a woman aged 18 to 35 with Graves' hyperthyroidism. The sample taken for sequencing was blood. The CDR3 has the sequence CASSSWGGQALSQETQYF. The DNA reads as follows: TGTGCCAGCAGCTCGTGGGGGGGACAGGCGTTATCCCAAGAGACCCAGTACTTC.